The present entry profiles one T cell receptor (beta chain) with its context. This table comes from immunoSEQ multiplex PCR, and its TCRdb copy is limited to in-frame clones, with some not included. This sample has over 35,000 clones, with 90% found just once. The CDR3 length is 14 residues. Per the germline V gene, CDR1 is SEHNR and CDR2 is FQNEAQ (reference sequence). V lost 7 bases to trimming and J lost 8 bases, with 17 bases between them. The sample comes from a study of T cell changes during pregnancy in multiple sclerosis. The chain uses TRBV7-9 and TRBJ1-4; possible D gene TRBD1, 5 bases. Sequences were derived from CD8+ T cells from peripheral blood mononuclear cells, sampled in the first trimester of pregnancy. The sequence was collected from a female donor with multiple sclerosis, enrolled in a pregnancy study. In DNA, the CDR3 is TGTGCCAGCAACTCACTGGGGCACGTAGAAAAACTGTTTTTT. It specifies CASNSLGHVEKLFF.